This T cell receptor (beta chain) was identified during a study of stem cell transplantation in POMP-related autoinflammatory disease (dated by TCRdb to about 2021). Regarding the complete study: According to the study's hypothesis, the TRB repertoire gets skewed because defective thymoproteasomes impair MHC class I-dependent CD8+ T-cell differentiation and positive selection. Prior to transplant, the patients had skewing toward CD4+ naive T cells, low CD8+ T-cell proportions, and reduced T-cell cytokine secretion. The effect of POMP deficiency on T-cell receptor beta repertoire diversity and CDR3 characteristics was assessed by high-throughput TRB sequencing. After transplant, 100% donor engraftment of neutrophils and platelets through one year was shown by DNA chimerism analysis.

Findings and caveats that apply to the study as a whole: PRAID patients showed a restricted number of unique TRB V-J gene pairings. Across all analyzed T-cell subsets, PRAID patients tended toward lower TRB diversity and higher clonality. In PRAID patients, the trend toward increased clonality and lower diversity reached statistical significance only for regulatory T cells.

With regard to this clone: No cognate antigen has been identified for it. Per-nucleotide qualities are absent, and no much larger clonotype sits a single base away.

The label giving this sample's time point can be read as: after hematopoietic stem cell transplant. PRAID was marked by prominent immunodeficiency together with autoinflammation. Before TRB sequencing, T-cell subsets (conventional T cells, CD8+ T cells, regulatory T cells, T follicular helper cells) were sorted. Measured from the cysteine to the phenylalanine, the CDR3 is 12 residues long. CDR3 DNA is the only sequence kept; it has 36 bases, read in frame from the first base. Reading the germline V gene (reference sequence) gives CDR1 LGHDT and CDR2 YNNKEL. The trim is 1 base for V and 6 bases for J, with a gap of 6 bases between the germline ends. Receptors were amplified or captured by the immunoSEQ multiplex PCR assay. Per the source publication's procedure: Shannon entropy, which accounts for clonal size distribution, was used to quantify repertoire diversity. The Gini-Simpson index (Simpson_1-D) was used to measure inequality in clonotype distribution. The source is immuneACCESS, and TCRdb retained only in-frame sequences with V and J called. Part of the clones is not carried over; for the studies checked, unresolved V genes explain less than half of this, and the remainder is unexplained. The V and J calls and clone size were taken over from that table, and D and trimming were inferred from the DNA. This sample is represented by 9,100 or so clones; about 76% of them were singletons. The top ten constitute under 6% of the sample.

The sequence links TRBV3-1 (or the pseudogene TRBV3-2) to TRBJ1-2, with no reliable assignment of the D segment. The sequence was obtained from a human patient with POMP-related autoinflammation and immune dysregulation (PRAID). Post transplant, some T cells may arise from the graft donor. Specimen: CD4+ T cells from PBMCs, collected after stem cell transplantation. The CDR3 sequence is CASSQVGDGYTF. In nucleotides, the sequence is TGTGCCAGCAGCCAAGTCGGAGATGGCTACACCTTC.